A single sample is the source of the 5 T cell receptor beta chains below, sequenced in a study of identical twins. Via MiXCR, TCRdb re-called the 5' RACE reads, giving one row per CDR3 protein. The table includes under 250,000 distinct CDR3 sequences, around 6.9% detected once. Another study also made use of these data, one on yellow fever vaccine responses in identical twins.

Sequenced sample: memory (CD45RO+) T cells sorted from blood. These receptors all come from a woman between 18 and 30 years old in good health.

This clonotype was seen many times. The chain employs TRBV12-3 or TRBV12-4 and TRBJ2-3; the D is unclear. V shed 6 bases and J shed 2 bases, with 6 bases lying between them. The CDR3 consists of 12 residues. The CDR3 nucleotides are TGTGCCAGCAGAACTACCACAGATACGCAGTATTTT. It encodes CASRTTTDTQYF.

This clonotype was picked up a small number of times. This rearrangement joins TRBV7-2 to TRBJ1-5; D is uncertain. The CDR3 contains 14 residues. V lost 2 bases, J lost 7 bases, and 12 bases lay in between. In germline, CDR1 is SGHTA, CDR2 FQGNSA. The CDR3 loop is CASSLNGLAQPQHF. In DNA form, the CDR3 reads TGTGCCAGCAGCTTAAATGGCCTTGCCCAGCCCCAGCATTTT.

This clonotype showed up just a few times. J is TRBJ2-5 and V is TRBV4-3; 7 bases match TRBD1. The CDR3 contains 14 residues. CDR1 LGHNA and CDR2 YSLEER come from the germline V gene. J was trimmed by 5 bases and V by 2 bases; bases with no gene match: 5. The CDR3 protein is CASSQRGLGETQYF. DNA of the CDR3: TGCGCCAGCAGCCAAAGGGGGCTCGGGGAGACCCAGTACTTC.

CDR3 amino acids: CASSVGAGGPVGELFF. For the CDR3, the DNA is TGTGCCAGCAGCGTAGGCGCGGGGGGGCCGGTCGGGGAGCTGTTTTTT. This rearrangement joins TRBV9 to TRBJ2-2; 9 positions match TRBD2. This CDR3 is built from 16 residues. V gave up 0 bases and J gave up 7 bases; unmatched junction bases: 7. In germline, CDR1 is SGDLS, CDR2 YYNGEE.

Concerning this clonotype itself: One end of the junction is discordant with germline, which a read error may explain. CDR3 bases: TGTGCTAGCAGCCCCGGGGGGGCCGTTGTTAATACGCAGTATTTT. It is translated as CASSPGGAVVNTQYF. The V and J genes are TRBV7-7 and TRBJ2-3; 8 bases align to TRBD2. This CDR3 has 15 residues. From germline, CDR1 is SSHAT and CDR2 FNYEAQ (reference sequence).